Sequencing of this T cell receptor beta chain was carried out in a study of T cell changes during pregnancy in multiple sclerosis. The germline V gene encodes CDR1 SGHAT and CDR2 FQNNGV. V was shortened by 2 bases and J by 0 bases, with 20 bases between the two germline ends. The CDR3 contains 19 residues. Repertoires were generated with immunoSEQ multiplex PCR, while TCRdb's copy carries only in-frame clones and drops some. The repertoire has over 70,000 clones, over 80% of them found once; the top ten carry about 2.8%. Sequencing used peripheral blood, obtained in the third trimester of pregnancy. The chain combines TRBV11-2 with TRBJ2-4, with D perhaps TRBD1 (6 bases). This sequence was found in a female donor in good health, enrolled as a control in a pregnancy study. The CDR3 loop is CASSLRRQVLYLAKNIQYF. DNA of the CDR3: TGTGCCAGCAGCTTAAGGAGACAGGTTTTATACCTAGCCAAAAACATTCAGTACTTC.